This T cell receptor beta chain emerged from a study of technical replicates of blood from a few donors. Assay used: immunoSEQ multiplex PCR; TCRdb lists only in-frame clones, some missing. Of about 70,000 clones listed, about 94% are singletons. CDR3 size: 14 residues. Per germline, CDR1 SGHRS and CDR2 YFSETQ. The V and J ends lost 0 bases and 4 bases respectively, with 10 bases between them. This clone was picked up one time. The chain joins TRBV5-1 to TRBJ1-1; D remains unclear. This receptor was taken from a human donor in good health. The sample was T cells isolated from PBMCs. The CDR3 protein is CASSLDGVGTEAFF. In DNA, the CDR3 is TGCGCCAGCAGCTTGGACGGGGTGGGCACTGAAGCTTTCTTT.